Reported below is one T cell receptor beta chain. This entry comes from a study of cytomegalovirus exposure and HLA in healthy donors. The V end was cut by 5 bases, the J end by 1 base, with 11 bases between. Germline CDR1 MNHNS, CDR2 SASEGT. The CDR3 sequence is 14 residues long. 60 Vbeta and 13 Jbeta primers were used in PCR. Produced via immunoSEQ multiplex PCR; TCRdb's table is partial and in-frame only. The table shows about 140,000 clones, with around 82% occurring only once. This chain uses TRBV6-1 with TRBJ2-5; D possibly corresponds to TRBD2 (7 bases). Material: PBMCs. The sequence was obtained from a young woman in good health and CMV-seropositive. CDR3: CASSQGGVQETQYF. In nucleotides, the CDR3 is TGTGCCAGCAGTCAAGGGGGGGTCCAAGAGACCCAGTACTTC.